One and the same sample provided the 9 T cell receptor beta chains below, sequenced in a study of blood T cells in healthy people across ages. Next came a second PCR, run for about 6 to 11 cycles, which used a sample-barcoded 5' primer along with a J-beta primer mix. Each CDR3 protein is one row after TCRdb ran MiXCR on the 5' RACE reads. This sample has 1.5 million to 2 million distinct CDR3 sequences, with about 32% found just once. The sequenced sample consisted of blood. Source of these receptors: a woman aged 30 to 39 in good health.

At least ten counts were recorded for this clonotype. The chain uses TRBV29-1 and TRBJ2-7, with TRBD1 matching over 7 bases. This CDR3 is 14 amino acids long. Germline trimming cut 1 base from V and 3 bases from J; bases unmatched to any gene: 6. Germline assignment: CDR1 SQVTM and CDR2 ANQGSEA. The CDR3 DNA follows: TGCAGCGTTGAAGCCCAGGGGGAGAACTACGAGCAGTACTTC. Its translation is CSVEAQGENYEQYF.

CDR3 nucleotide sequence: TGTGCCAGCAGCGTAGGAGCGGGACTAGCAACAGATACGCAGTATTTT. It translates to CASSVGAGLATDTQYF. The chain uses TRBV9 and TRBJ2-3, with 9 bases fitting TRBD2. The CDR3 extends over 16 amino acids. CDR1 SGDLS and CDR2 YYNGEE come from the germline V gene. J lost 3 bases, V lost 0 bases, and 5 bases had no gene match.

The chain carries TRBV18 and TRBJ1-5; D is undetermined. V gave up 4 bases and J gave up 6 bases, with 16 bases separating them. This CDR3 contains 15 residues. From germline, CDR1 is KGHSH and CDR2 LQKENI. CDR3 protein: CASSLSAQGSQPQHF. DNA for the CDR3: TGTGCCAGCTCACTTTCCGCCCAAGGGAGTCAGCCCCAGCATTTT.

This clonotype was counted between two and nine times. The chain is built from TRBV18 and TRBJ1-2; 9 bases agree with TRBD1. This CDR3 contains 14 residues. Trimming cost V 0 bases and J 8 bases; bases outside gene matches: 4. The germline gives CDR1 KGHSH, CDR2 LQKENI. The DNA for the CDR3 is TGTGCCAGCTCACCACCAGACAGGGGGAGAGGCTACACCTTC. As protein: CASSPPDRGRGYTF.

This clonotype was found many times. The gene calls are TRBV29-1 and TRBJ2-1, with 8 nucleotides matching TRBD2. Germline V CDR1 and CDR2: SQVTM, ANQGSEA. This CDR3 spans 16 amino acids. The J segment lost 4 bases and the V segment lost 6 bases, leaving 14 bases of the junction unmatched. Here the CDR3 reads CSVGSSGTLRYNEQFF. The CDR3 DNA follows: TGCAGCGTGGGTAGTAGCGGGACCCTTAGGTACAATGAGCAGTTCTTC.

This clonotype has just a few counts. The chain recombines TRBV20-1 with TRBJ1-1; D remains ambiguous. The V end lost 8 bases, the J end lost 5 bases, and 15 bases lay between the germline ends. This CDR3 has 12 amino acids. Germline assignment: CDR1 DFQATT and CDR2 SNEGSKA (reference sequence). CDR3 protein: CSPRGGGTEAFF. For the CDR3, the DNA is TGCAGTCCCCGCGGAGGAGGGACTGAAGCTTTCTTT.

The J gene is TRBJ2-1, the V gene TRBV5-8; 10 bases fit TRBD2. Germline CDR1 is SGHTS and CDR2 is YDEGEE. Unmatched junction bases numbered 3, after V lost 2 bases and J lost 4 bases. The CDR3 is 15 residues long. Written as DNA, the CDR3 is TGTGCCAGCAGCTTAACTAGCGGGGAATACAATGAGCAGTTCTTC. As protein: CASSLTSGEYNEQFF.

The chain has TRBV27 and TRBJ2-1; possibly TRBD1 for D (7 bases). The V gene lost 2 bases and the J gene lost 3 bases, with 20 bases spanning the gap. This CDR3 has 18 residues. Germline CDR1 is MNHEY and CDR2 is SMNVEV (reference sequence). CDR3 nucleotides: TGTGCCAGCAGTTTACCGACAGGGAGGCCGGGGGTCTACAATGAGCAGTTCTTC. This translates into CASSLPTGRPGVYNEQFF.

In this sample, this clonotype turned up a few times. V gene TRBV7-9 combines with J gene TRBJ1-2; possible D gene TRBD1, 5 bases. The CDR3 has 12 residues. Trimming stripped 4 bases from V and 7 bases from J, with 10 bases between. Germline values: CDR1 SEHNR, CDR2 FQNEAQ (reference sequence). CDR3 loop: CASSWNRGGYTF. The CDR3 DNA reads TGTGCCAGCAGCTGGAATAGGGGTGGCTACACCTTC.